The 27 T cell receptor beta chains below come from one sample, sequenced in a study of T cells in Graves' hyperthyroidism and ophthalmopathy. Amplification of TCR beta CDR3 regions was performed using RNA transcripts as template. With the HTBI primer set, the TCR CDR3 went through a first round of RT-PCR. TCRdb reanalysed the multiplex PCR reads using MiXCR and keeps one entry per CDR3 protein. The table records under 400,000 distinct CDR3 sequences, about 15% of them present only once. Sequenced sample: blood. These receptors originate from a woman in her fifties or sixties with Graves' hyperthyroidism.

The genes are TRBV13 and TRBJ2-1, with 8 nucleotides matching TRBD2. There are 14 residues in the CDR3. The germline V gene has CDR1 PRHDT and CDR2 FYEKMQ (reference sequence). V trimming: 4 bases; J trimming: 8 bases; junction bases outside the gene matches: 7. The CDR3 DNA is TGTGCCAGCAGCTCGCGGGAGGCGGGTGATGAGCAGTTCTTC. Translated: CASSSREAGDEQFF.

This clonotype was detected ten times or more. This chain uses TRBV27 with TRBJ1-1; perhaps TRBD1 as D (6 bases). This CDR3 region has 15 residues. V shed 3 bases and J shed 4 bases, with 15 bases lying between them. Germline assignment: CDR1 MNHEY and CDR2 SMNVEV (reference sequence). The CDR3 DNA follows: TGTGCCAGCAGTTTGGGGGGCTCCGGGTTCACTGAAGCTTTCTTT. This gives the protein CASSLGGSGFTEAFF.

This clonotype has only a few counts. The rearrangement uses TRBV7-6 and TRBJ2-5; 13 bases fit TRBD2. The V gene end was trimmed by 10 bases and the J gene end by 7 bases; junction bases not matched to a gene: 12. The CDR3 spans 15 residues. Looked up from germline, CDR1 is SGHVS and CDR2 is FNYEAQ. Here the CDR3 DNA reads TGTGCCACCAAGGGACTAGCGGGATCTATAGGGACCCAGTACTTC. This encodes CATKGLAGSIGTQYF.

Many counts were recorded for this clonotype. The rearrangement uses TRBV7-8 and TRBJ2-3; no firm D call. Looked up from germline, CDR1 is SGHVS and CDR2 is FQNEAQ. V gave up 4 bases and J gave up 0 bases, with 11 bases separating them. There are 15 residues in the CDR3. The chain's CDR3 is CASSSLGSSTDTQYF. The CDR3 DNA follows: TGTGCCAGCAGCTCACTGGGGTCGAGCACAGATACGCAGTATTTT. The full variable domain, with the rest looked up from reference TRBV7-8 and TRBJ2-3, is GAGVSQSPRYKVAKRGQDVALRCDPISGHVSLFWYQQALGQGPEFLTYFQNEAQLDKSGLPSDRFFAERPEGSVSTLKIQRTQQEDSAVYLCASSSLGSSTDTQYFGPGTRLTVL.

The rearrangement uses TRBV29-1 and TRBJ2-3; D gene uncertain. Trimming removed 5 bases from V and 12 bases from J, with 12 bases in between. Germline loops: CDR1 SQVTM, CDR2 ANQGSEA. The CDR3 spans 10 residues. The CDR3 coding sequence is TGCAGCGTTTGGAGAGCAGATCAGTATTTT. Encoded protein: CSVWRADQYF.

In the case of this clonotype: A much larger clone differs by one base, so this may be a read error. This sequence joins TRBV6-1 and TRBJ1-1; weak D call: TRBD1 (5 bases). The CDR3 totals 14 residues. Per germline, CDR1 MNHNS and CDR2 SASEGT. The DNA of the CDR3 is TGTGCCAGCAGTGTTGGGGACGTTAACACTGAAGCTTCCTTT. Its translation: CASSVGDVNTEASF.

The rearrangement uses TRBV6-6 and TRBJ2-5; possibly TRBD1 for D (5 bases). Germline loops: CDR1 MNHNY, CDR2 SVGAGI (reference sequence). V was cut by 2 bases and J by 6 bases, with 13 bases left in between. CDR3 length: 14 residues. CDR3 loop: CASSYQGSLKTQYF. The CDR3 bases are TGTGCCAGCAGTTACCAGGGTTCTCTAAAGACCCAGTACTTC.

V and J are TRBV30 and TRBJ1-2, with no clear D. The germline CDR1 and CDR2 sequences are GTSNPN and SVGIG (reference sequence). The V end was cut by 3 bases, the J end by 1 base, with 12 bases between. The CDR3 runs to 14 residues. CDR3 nucleotide sequence: TGTGCCTGGAGCCCCGGGGATCTTAACTATGGCTACACCTTC. Protein product: CAWSPGDLNYGYTF.

The chain couples TRBV5-1 to TRBJ2-3, with D perhaps matching TRBD1 (5 bases). Between the trimmed V and J ends, which lost 3 bases and 0 bases, there was a span of 14 bases. CDR1 is SGHRS, CDR2 YFSETQ, per germline. The CDR3 length is 16 residues. The CDR3 region is CASSSGISTSTDTQYF. CDR3 DNA: TGCGCCAGCAGCTCAGGGATTTCGACTAGCACAGATACGCAGTATTTT.

This clonotype was counted at least ten times. The chain joins TRBV19 to TRBJ2-1; TRBD2 matches 8 bases. Germline CDR1 and CDR2: LNHDA and SQIVND (reference sequence). The ends lost 6 bases at V and 4 bases at J; junction bases unmatched: 8. CDR3 length: 15 amino acids. CDR3: CASSVAGYIYNEQFF. The CDR3 bases are TGTGCCAGTAGCGTAGCGGGGTATATTTACAATGAGCAGTTCTTC. Full variable domain (outside the CDR3, taken from reference TRBV19 and TRBJ2-1): DGGITQSPKYLFRKEGQNVTLSCEQNLNHDAMYWYRQDPGQGLRLIYYSQIVNDFQKGDIAEGYSVSREKKESFPLTVTSAQKNPTAFYLCASSVAGYIYNEQFFGPGTRLTVL.

The V and J genes are TRBV10-3 and TRBJ2-3; D possibly corresponds to TRBD1 (5 bases). Germline V gene data show CDR1 as ENHRY and CDR2 as SYGVKD. The CDR3 is 13 residues long. Trimming removed 6 bases from V and 4 bases from J, with 11 bases in between. The CDR3 reads CAISELRADTQYF. CDR3 DNA sequence: TGTGCCATCAGCGAACTCAGGGCAGATACGCAGTATTTT.

In its sample, this clonotype was seen a few times. This may arise from a read error, as a much more abundant clone is one base away. The chain couples TRBV10-3 to TRBJ2-7, with 8 bases lining up with TRBD2. CDR3 length: 15 residues. Germline V gene lookup returns CDR1 ENHRY and CDR2 SYGVKD. V lost 8 bases and J lost 2; bases outside the gene matches: 11. The CDR3 DNA sequence: TGTGCCATCCAACGTAGGACTAGCACGGCCTACGAGCAGTACTTC. Translation: CAIQRRTSTAYEQYF.

This clonotype appeared many times. V is TRBV29-1 and J is TRBJ2-3; D is ambiguous. The V end was cut by 6 bases, the J end by 1 base, with 14 bases between. Per the germline V gene, CDR1 is SQVTM and CDR2 is ANQGSEA. The CDR3 sequence is 14 residues long. This chain's CDR3 is CSVALGLGTDTQYF. The CDR3 nucleotides are TGCAGCGTAGCATTGGGGTTGGGCACAGATACGCAGTATTTT.

This clonotype was detected many times. The chain employs TRBV3-1 and TRBJ1-1; 10 bases are shared with TRBD1. Trimming cost V 3 bases and J 2 bases; bases outside gene matches: 3. The CDR3 contains 15 residues. CDR1 is LGHDT, CDR2 YNNKEL, per germline (reference sequence). In DNA form, the CDR3 reads TGTGCCAGCAGCCAGGGACAGGGGAGTAACACTGAAGCTTTCTTT. Translating gives CASSQGQGSNTEAFF.

This chain joins TRBV6-1 and TRBJ2-3, with D possibly being TRBD1 (5 bases). V lost 1 base and J lost 2, with 7 bases in between. Per the germline V gene, CDR1 is MNHNS and CDR2 is SASEGT. The CDR3 runs to 14 residues. As DNA, the CDR3 is TGTGCCAGCAGTGAAGGACAGCCCACAGATACGCAGTATTTT. Its translation: CASSEGQPTDTQYF.

The rearrangement links TRBV5-4 to TRBJ2-7; the match to TRBD1 covers 8 bases. V lost 3 bases to trimming and J lost 1 base; unmatched junction nucleotides: 6. The length of the CDR3 is 15 residues. Germline lookup yields CDR1 SGHNT and CDR2 YYREEE (reference sequence). CDR3 in DNA: TGTGCCAGCAGCTCACCGACAGGGGATTCCTACGAGCAGTACTTC. As protein: CASSSPTGDSYEQYF.

The sample holds many counts of this clonotype. The chain carries TRBV29-1 and TRBJ2-5; D unclear. Germline V gene sequence: CDR1 SQVTM, CDR2 ANQGSEA. This CDR3 has 11 residues. The V end lost 4 bases, the J end lost 2 bases, and 5 bases lay between the germline ends. In DNA form, the CDR3 reads TGCAGCGTTGTACGGCAAGAGACCCAGTACTTC. Encoded protein: CSVVRQETQYF.

This clonotype was detected many times. This rearrangement joins TRBV6-1 to TRBJ1-2; D gene unclear. Germline V CDR1 and CDR2: MNHNS, SASEGT. Trimming removed 3 bases at V and 0 bases at J, with 8 bases between. This CDR3 contains 14 residues. The chain's CDR3 is CASSEVTANYGYTF. CDR3 nucleotide sequence: TGTGCCAGCAGTGAGGTAACAGCTAACTATGGCTACACCTTC.

This rearrangement joins TRBV19 to TRBJ2-7; TRBD2 agrees at 8 bases. Trimming removed 9 bases from V and 5 bases from J; junction bases left unmatched: 9. The V gene's germline CDR1 is LNHDA and CDR2 SQIVND (reference sequence). The CDR3 runs to 13 residues. The CDR3 here is CASGTRGSHEQYF. For the CDR3, the DNA is TGTGCCAGCGGGACTAGAGGTTCGCACGAGCAGTACTTC.

In this sample, this clonotype turned up a few times. The V call is TRBV2, the J call TRBJ1-2; D unresolved. The V and J ends lost 0 bases and 4 bases respectively, with 12 bases between them. Germline-derived CDR1 and CDR2 are SNHLY and FYNNEI. CDR3 size: 15 residues. The CDR3 DNA reads as TGTGCCAGCAGTGAAGCGTTTATGGGCCCCTATGGCTACACCTTC. It specifies CASSEAFMGPYGYTF.

This clonotype was observed a handful of times. The V call is TRBV29-1, the J call TRBJ2-5; no clear D. This CDR3 is 12 amino acids long. V lost 4 bases to trimming and J lost 2 bases, with 8 bases between them. Per germline, CDR1 SQVTM and CDR2 ANQGSEA. In DNA, the CDR3 is TGCAGCGTTGCGAACTTACAAGAGACCCAGTACTTC. This gives the protein CSVANLQETQYF.

This clonotype showed up many times. The J gene is TRBJ1-1, the V gene TRBV30; no definite D call. Germline values: CDR1 GTSNPN, CDR2 SVGIG (reference sequence). Trimming pared 3 bases from V and 1 base from J, leaving 9 bases between. CDR3 length equals 13 residues. The CDR3, as DNA: TGTGCCTGGAGGGAGGGCAAGAACACTGAAGCTTTCTTT. It yields the protein CAWREGKNTEAFF. The full variable domain, rest sourced from reference TRBV30 and TRBJ1-1, is SQTIHQWPATLVQPVGSPLSLECTVEGTSNPNLYWYRQAAGRGLQLLFYSVGIGQISSEVPQNLSASRPQDRQFILSSKKLLLSDSGFYLCAWREGKNTEAFFGQGTRLTVV.

Note on this clonotype: This may stem from a read error, because a much larger clone lies one nucleotide away. The chain is built from TRBV7-3 and TRBJ2-3; 9 nucleotides align to TRBD2. This CDR3 has 15 amino acids. Germline-derived CDR1 and CDR2 are SGHTA and FQGTGA. The CDR3 loop is CASIPGLASTDTRYF. The CDR3 DNA reads TGTGCCAGCATACCGGGACTAGCTAGCACAGATACGCGGTATTTT.

This clonotype was recorded many times. The DNA of the CDR3 is TGTGCCAGCACCGTACGGTACCTTCACTATGGCTACACCTTC. This codes for CASTVRYLHYGYTF. This sequence joins TRBV2 and TRBJ1-2, with unresolved D. The length of the CDR3 is 14 residues. With 7 bases removed from V and 3 bases from J, the gap between germline ends came to 15 bases. In germline, CDR1 is SNHLY, CDR2 FYNNEI.

This clonotype was counted many times. This sequence joins TRBV5-1 and TRBJ1-3, with D tentatively TRBD1 (6 bases). Germline-derived CDR1 and CDR2 are SGHRS and YFSETQ. This CDR3 has 16 amino acids. Trimming pared 4 bases from V and 0 bases from J, leaving 14 bases between. The CDR3 coding sequence is TGCGCCAGCAGCATTCAGGGGTCCGCCTCTGGAAACACCATATATTTT. It yields the protein CASSIQGSASGNTIYF.

This clonotype showed up many times. The chain links TRBV2 to TRBJ2-3, with D possibly matching TRBD1 (6 bases). The CDR3 is 15 amino acids. The germline V gene encodes CDR1 SNHLY and CDR2 FYNNEI. Trimming removed 7 bases from V and 0 bases from J, with 14 bases in between. The CDR3 spells CASMFGQGSTDTQYF. The DNA of the CDR3 is TGTGCCAGCATGTTTGGGCAGGGGAGCACAGATACGCAGTATTTT.

This clonotype occurred many times. This chain links TRBV28 with TRBJ2-7, with D unresolved. With 10 bases removed from V and 1 base from J, the gap between germline ends came to 14 bases. CDR3 size: 13 residues. The V gene's germline CDR1 is MDHEN and CDR2 SYDVKM. CDR3 DNA: TGTGCCACGCGATTTGGTTCGTCCTACGAGCAGTACTTC. This encodes CATRFGSSYEQYF.